In this sample, the clone carrying this TCR beta chain turned up a few times. These data are taken from a study of blood T cells in healthy people across ages. Trimming took 2 bases from V and 1 from J; bases not matched to a gene: 7. CDR1 is ENHRY, CDR2 SYGVKD, per germline. The CDR3 is 16 residues long. Sample-barcoded 5' priming and a J-beta primer mix drove a second PCR of about 6 to 12 cycles. In TCRdb, the 5' RACE reads were re-called with MiXCR into one record per CDR3 protein. The sample consists of roughly 1,500,000 distinct CDR3 sequences, about 31% of them appearing once. This receptor was obtained from a woman aged 30 to 39 in good health. The sequencing sample was made of blood. The rearrangement uses TRBV10-3 and TRBJ1-1; 7 bases are shared with TRBD1. CDR3 amino acids: CAISEILTGKNTEAFF. The CDR3 DNA reads as TGTGCCATCAGTGAGATACTGACAGGGAAGAACACTGAAGCTTTCTTT.